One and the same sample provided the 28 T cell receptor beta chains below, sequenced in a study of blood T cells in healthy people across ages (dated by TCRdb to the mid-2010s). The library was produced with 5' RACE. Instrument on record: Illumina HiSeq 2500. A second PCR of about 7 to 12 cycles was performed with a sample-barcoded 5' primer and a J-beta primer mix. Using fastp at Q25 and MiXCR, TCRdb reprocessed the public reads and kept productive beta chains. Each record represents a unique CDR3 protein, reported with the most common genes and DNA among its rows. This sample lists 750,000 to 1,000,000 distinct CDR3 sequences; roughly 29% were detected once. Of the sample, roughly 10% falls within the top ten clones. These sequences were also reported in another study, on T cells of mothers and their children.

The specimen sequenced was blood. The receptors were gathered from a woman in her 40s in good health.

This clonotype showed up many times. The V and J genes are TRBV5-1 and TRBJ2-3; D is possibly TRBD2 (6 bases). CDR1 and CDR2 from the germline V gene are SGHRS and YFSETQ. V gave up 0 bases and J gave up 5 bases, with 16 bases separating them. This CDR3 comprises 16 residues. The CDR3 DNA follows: TGCGCCAGCAGCTTGGCCCAGCCAGGGACTGGAGATACGCAGTATTTT. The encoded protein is CASSLAQPGTGDTQYF.

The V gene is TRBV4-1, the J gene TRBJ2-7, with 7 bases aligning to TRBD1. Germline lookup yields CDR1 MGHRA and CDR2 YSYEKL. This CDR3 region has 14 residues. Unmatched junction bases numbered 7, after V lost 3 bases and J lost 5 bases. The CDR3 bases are TGCGCCAGCAGCCAGCTGACAGGGAACAACGAGCAGTACTTC. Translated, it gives CASSQLTGNNEQYF.

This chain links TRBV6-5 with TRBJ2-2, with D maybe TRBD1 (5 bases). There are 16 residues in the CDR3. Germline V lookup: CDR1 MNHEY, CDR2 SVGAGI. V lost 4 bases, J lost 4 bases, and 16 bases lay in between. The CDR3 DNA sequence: TGTGCCAGCAGTTTCGAAACTCCAGGGATCACCGGGGAGCTGTTTTTT. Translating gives CASSFETPGITGELFF.

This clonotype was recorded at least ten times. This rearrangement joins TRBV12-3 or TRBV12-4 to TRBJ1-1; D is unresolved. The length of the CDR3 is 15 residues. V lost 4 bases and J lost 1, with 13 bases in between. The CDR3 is CASSSRRTGNTEAFF. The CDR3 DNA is TGTGCCAGCAGTTCCCGACGGACGGGGAACACTGAAGCTTTCTTT.

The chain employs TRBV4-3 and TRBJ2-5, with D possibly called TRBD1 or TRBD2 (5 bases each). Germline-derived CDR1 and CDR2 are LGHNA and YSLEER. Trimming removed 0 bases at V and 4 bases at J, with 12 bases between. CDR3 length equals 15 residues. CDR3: CASSQDGTGGETQYF. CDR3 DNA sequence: TGCGCCAGCAGCCAAGATGGCACAGGAGGAGAGACCCAGTACTTC.

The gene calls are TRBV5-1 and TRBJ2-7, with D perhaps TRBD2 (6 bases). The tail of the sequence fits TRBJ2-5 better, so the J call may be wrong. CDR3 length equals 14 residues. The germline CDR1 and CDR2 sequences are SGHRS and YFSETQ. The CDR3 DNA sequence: TGCGCCAGCAGCTTTGGCCAGGGAGGAAAGACCCAGTACTTC. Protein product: CASSFGQGGKTQYF.

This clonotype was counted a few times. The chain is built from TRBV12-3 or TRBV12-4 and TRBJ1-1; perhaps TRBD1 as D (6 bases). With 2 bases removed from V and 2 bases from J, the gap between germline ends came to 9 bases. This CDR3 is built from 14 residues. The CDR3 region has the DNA TGTGCCAGCAGTTTAACAGGGAAAAACACTGAAGCTTTCTTT. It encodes CASSLTGKNTEAFF.

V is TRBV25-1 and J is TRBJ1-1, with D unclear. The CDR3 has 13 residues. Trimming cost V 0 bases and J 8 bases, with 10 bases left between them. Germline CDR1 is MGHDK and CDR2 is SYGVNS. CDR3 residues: CASSEYREGEAFF. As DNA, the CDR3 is TGTGCCAGCAGTGAATATAGGGAAGGAGAAGCTTTCTTT.

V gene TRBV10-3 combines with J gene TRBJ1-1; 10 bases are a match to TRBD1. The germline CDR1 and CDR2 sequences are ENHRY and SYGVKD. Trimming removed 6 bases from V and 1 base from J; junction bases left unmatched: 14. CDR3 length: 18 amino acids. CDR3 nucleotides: TGTGCCATCAGGGGGACAGGGGACACTTACAACTCGAACACTGAAGCTTTCTTT. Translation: CAIRGTGDTYNSNTEAFF.

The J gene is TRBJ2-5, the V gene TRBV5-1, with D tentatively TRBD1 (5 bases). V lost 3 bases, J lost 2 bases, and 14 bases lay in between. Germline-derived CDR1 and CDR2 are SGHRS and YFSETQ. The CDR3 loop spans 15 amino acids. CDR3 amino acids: CASSSQGQGQETQYF. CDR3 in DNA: TGCGCCAGCAGCTCCCAGGGCCAGGGACAAGAGACCCAGTACTTC.

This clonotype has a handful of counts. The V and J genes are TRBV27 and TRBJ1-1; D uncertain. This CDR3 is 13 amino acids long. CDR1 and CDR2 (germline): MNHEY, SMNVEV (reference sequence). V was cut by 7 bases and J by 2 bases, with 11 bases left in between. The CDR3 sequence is CASMSQGNTEAFF. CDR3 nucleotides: TGTGCCAGCATGTCACAAGGCAACACTGAAGCTTTCTTT.

The CDR3 protein is CASSESLGGDEQYF. DNA for the CDR3: TGTGCCAGCAGTGAATCGCTAGGGGGCGACGAGCAGTACTTC. The rearrangement links TRBV6-1 to TRBJ2-7; TRBD1 aligns across 7 bases. The CDR3 totals 14 residues. V shed 2 bases, J shed 5 bases, and the junction held 6 bases outside the gene matches. CDR1 is MNHNS, CDR2 SASEGT, per germline.

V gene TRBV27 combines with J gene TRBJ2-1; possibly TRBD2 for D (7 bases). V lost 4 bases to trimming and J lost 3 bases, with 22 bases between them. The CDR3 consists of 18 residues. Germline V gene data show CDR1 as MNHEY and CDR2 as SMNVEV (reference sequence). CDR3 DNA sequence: TGTGCCAGCAGTTCACCCTCGGGGGGCCGGACCCGCTACAATGAGCAGTTCTTC. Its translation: CASSSPSGGRTRYNEQFF.

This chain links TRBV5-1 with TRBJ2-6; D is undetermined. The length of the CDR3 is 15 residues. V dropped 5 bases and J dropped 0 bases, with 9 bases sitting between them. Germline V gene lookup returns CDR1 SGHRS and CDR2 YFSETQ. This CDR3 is CASSTKNSGANVLTF. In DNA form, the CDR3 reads TGCGCCAGCAGTACGAAGAACTCTGGGGCCAACGTCCTGACTTTC.

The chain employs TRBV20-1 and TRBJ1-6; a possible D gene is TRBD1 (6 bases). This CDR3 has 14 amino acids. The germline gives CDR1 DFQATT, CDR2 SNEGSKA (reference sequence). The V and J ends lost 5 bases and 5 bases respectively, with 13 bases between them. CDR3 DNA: TGCAGTGCTTCCGACAGGACGGATAATTCACCCCTCCACTTT. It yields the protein CSASDRTDNSPLHF.

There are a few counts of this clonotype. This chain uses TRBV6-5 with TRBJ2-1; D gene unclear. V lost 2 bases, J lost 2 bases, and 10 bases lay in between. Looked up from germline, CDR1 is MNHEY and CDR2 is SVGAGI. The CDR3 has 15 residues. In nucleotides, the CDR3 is TGTGCCAGCAGTTACGTCTCCATCGCCTACAATGAGCAGTTCTTC. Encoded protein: CASSYVSIAYNEQFF.

The CDR3 coding sequence is TGTGCCAGCAGCCTGGACAGGGCGTCGCCCGAGCAGTACTTC. As protein: CASSLDRASPEQYF. The chain recombines TRBV3-1 with TRBJ2-7; 8 nucleotides line up with TRBD1. J was trimmed by 6 bases and V by 4 bases; bases with no gene match: 8. From germline, CDR1 is LGHDT and CDR2 YNNKEL (reference sequence). This CDR3 has 14 amino acids.

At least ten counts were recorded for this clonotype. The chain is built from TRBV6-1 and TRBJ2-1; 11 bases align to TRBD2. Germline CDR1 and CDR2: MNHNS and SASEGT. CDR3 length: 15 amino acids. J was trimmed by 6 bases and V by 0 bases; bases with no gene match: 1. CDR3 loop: CASSEATSGGNEQFF. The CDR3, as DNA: TGTGCCAGCAGTGAAGCTACTAGCGGGGGCAATGAGCAGTTCTTC.

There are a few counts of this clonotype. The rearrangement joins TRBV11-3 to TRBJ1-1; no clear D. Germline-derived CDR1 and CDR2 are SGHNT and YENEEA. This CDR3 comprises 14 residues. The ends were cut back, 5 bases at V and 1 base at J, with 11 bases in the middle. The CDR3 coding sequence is TGTGCCAGCAGCCTACACCCCCAGAACACTGAAGCTTTCTTT. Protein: CASSLHPQNTEAFF.

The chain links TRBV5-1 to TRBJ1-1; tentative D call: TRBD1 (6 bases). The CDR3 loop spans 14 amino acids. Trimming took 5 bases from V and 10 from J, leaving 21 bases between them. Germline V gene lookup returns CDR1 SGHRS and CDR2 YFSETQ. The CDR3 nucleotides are TGCGCCAGCAGACCCTGGGGGGGGGCTCAGCCAGCTTTCTTT. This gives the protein CASRPWGGAQPAFF.

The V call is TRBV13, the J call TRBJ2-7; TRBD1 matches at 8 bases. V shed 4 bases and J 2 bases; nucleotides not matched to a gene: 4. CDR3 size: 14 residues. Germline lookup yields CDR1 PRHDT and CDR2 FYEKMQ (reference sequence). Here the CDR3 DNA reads TGTGCCAGCAGCTCGGGACAGGACCCCTACGAGCAGTACTTC. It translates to CASSSGQDPYEQYF.

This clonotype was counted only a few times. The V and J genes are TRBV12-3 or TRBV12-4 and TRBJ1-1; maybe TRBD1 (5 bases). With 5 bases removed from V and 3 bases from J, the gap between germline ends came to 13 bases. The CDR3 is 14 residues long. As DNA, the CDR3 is TGTGCCAGCAGTGGCAGCGACAGATACACTGAAGCTTTCTTT. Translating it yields CASSGSDRYTEAFF.

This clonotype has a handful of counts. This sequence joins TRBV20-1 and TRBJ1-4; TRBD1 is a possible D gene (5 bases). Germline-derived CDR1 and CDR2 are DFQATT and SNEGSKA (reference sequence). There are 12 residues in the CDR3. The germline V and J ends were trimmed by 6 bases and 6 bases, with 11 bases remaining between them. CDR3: CSAGGGYEKLFF. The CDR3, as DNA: TGCAGTGCCGGGGGGGGGTATGAAAAACTGTTTTTT.

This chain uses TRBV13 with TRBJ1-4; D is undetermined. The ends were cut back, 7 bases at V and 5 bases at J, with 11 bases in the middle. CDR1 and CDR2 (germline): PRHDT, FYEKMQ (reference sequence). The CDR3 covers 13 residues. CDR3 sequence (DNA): TGTGCCAGCAACGTGGGAGCGAATGAAAAACTGTTTTTT. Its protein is CASNVGANEKLFF. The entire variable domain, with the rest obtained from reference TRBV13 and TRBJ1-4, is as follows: AAGVIQSPRHLIKEKRETATLKCYPIPRHDTVYWYQQGPGQDPQFLISFYEKMQSDKGSIPDRFSAQQFSDYHSELNMSSLELGDSALYFCASNVGANEKLFFGSGTQLSVL.

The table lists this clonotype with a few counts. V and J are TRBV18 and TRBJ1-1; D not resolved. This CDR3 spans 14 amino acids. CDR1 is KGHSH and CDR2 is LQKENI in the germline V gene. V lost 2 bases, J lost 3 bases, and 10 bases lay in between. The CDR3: CASSPAEADTEAFF. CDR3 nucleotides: TGTGCCAGCTCACCAGCAGAAGCCGACACTGAAGCTTTCTTT.

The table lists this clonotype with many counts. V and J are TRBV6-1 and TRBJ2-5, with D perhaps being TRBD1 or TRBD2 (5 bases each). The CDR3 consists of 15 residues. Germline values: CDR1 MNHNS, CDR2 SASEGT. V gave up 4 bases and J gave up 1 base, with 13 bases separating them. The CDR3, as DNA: TGTGCCAGCAGTGTTAACCGGGACCCCCAAGAGACCCAGTACTTC. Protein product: CASSVNRDPQETQYF.

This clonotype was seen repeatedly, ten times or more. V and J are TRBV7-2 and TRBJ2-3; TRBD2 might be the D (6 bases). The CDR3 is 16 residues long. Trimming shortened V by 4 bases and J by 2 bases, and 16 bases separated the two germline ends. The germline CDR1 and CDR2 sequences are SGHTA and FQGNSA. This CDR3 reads CASSSRLSGNTDTQYF. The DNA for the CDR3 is TGTGCCAGCAGCTCCCGACTTAGCGGAAACACAGATACGCAGTATTTT.

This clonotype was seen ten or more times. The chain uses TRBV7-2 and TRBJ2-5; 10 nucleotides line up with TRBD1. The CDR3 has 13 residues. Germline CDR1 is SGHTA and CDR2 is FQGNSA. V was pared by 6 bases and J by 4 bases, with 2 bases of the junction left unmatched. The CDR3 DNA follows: TGTGCCAGCAGAAGGGACAGGGGAGAGACCCAGTACTTC. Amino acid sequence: CASRRDRGETQYF.